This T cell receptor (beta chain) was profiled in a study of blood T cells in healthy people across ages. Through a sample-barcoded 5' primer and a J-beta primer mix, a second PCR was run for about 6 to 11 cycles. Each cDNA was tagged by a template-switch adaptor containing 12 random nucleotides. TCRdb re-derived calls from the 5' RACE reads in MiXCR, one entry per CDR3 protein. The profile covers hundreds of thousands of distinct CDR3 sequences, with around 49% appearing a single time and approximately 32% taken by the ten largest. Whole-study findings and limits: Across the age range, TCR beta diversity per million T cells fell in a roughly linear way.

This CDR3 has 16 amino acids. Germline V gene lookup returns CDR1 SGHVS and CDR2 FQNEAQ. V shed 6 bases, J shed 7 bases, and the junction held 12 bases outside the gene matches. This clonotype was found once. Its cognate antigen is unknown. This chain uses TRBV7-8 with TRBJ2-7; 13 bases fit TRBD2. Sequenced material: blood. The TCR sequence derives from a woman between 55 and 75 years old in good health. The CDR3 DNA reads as TGTGCCAGCAGGTTCACTAGCGGGAGGGGTCTAAGTGAGCAGTACTTC. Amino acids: CASRFTSGRGLSEQYF.